The present T cell receptor (beta chain) was sequenced within a study of CD8 T cells in Susac syndrome (dated by TCRdb to the late 2010s). Regarding the complete study: Among the Susac syndrome patients who were sequenced, clinically active disease was present in six and clinical remission was observed in roughly eight. CD8+ T cell repertoire clonality was compared between approximately 12 healthy donors, approximately 14 Susac syndrome patients and approximately 16 multiple sclerosis patients. The study used repertoire sequencing to test whether antigen drove CD8+ T cell activation and differentiation in Susac syndrome. Susac syndrome patients were therapy-naive, on corticosteroids (some also receiving IVIg), or on IVIg alone at blood withdrawal.

Here is what the overall study found, with its caveats: The TCR sequencing and HLA analysis was acknowledged to have included a relatively small number of individuals. In the total CD8+ and CD8+ TEMRA repertoires, over 15 and five Susac-specific public clones, respectively, were identified. Clonal expansion was seen in Susac syndrome CD8+ repertoires, peaking in CD8+ TEMRA cells and being greater in clinically active patients than in remitting ones.

As for this clonotype: This receptor's antigen is unknown. The record has no base qualities; no much larger clone is one base away.

Trimming takes 8 bases from V and 4 bases from J, and the germline ends sit 15 bases apart. According to the germline V gene, CDR1 reads LGHNA and CDR2 reads YSLEER. The CDR3 runs 14 amino acids, cysteine and phenylalanine included. Kept here is only the CDR3 DNA, which spans 42 bases and is read in frame from base 1. Peripheral blood CD8+ and CD4+ T cells from healthy donors, Susac syndrome patients and multiple sclerosis patients were profiled by high-throughput TCR beta sequencing. The Susac syndrome patients fulfilled recently defined diagnostic criteria for definite or probable disease. CD8+ TEMRA cells were enriched by FACS, while bulk CD8+ and CD4+ T cells were purified by magnetic negative isolation. Blood was drawn into EDTA tubes, processed within 24 hours, and PBMCs were isolated by density gradient centrifugation. PBMCs destined for TCR sequencing were cryopreserved in liquid nitrogen and later thawed in a 37 °C water bath. The sorted or isolated CD4+, CD8+ and CD8+ TEMRA cells had a purity of 90% or higher.

RNA was extracted using the RNeasy kit, and roughly 0.5 to 1 ug of the RNA was reverse transcribed with random hexamers. TCR beta CDR3 regions were amplified with the immunoSEQ multiplex PCR assay covering 54 Vbeta and 13 Jbeta segments. PCR amplification bias was corrected by using a synthetic template baseline for primer optimization and computational correction. As for how the authors treated the data: Reads were annotated to V, D and J genes per IMGT and analyzed with immunoSEQ Analyzer, keeping only productive sequences. To calculate clonality, Shannon entropy was normalized by log2 of the number of productive unique sequences and then subtracted from one. For each patient and control, public and private clones were evaluated among the 100 most prevalent clones. Clones were defined as Susac-specific when absent from the healthy and MS cohorts, from about 1,100 published viral clones and from other ImmuneACCESS disease sequences. TCRdb passed the public sequencing reads through fastp at Q25 and MiXCR, retaining productive beta sequences. Every entry covers one CDR3 protein and lists the most common genes and DNA from its rows. TCRdb, rather than the study authors, made the V and J calls. The sample table shows approximately 50,000 distinct CDR3 sequences, and 85% to 95% are seen once. Of the sample, less than 0.8% falls within the top ten clones.

Sequencing was performed on CD8+ T cells from PBMCs. The clonotype originates from a human donor with Susac syndrome. The rearranged segments are TRBV4-3 and TRBJ2-1; the D gene cannot be resolved reliably. The CDR3 reads as follows: CASRASRMYNEQFF. The nucleotide sequence is given as TGCGCCAGCCGGGCGAGCAGGATGTACAATGAGCAGTTCTTC.